Here is one T cell receptor beta chain with its context. Its antigen is not yet known. CDR1 and CDR2, looked up from the germline V gene, are LGHNT and FRNRAP. The CDR3 sequence holds 14 residues, the cysteine and phenylalanine included. No DNA accompanies this entry. The data are from a study of T cells expressing NK-cell markers (dated by TCRdb to 2019 to 2021). Some background on the complete study: TCR beta-chain repertoires were profiled in sorted CD3+CD56+NKG2C+, CD3+CD56+NKG2C- and CD3+CD56-NKG2C+ T-cell subsets from fewer than 10 donors. Illumina HiSeq 2000/2500, MiSeq or NextSeq was used to sequence libraries as 2 x 150 bp reads. The eight sequenced donors were randomly selected healthy volunteers, three men and five women. Seven of the eight sequenced donors were HCMV-seropositive and one was HCMV-seronegative. Broader findings and caveats from the paper: In roughly 6 donors, the dominant CD3+CD56+NKG2C+ clonotypes ranked among the top 10 CD8+ clonotypes, making up roughly 1.0-8% of CD8+ T cells. Those dominant clonotypes were again the most abundant among CD3+CD56-NKG2C+ cells in a few donors, at roughly 25-60.1%. Whether the expanded NKG2C-expressing T cell clones were specific for HCMV antigens was left unclear.

The run used an Illumina HiSeq 2000. TCR beta cDNA libraries were prepared using 5'RACE template switching, which introduced a universal primer site and unique molecular identifiers. cDNA synthesis was primed from the TCR beta constant segment and was followed by two successive PCR amplification steps. The study's own analysis went as follows. Reads were demultiplexed and grouped by UMI with MIGEC, and clonotypes were assembled and quantified with MiTCR. To exclude erroneous sequences, any TCR cDNA sequence not supported by at least two reads was discarded. Downstream repertoire analysis used the tcR package, and clonotypes were matched across fractions by CDR3 nucleotide sequence plus V segment. Antigen specificity was annotated against VDJdb with VDJmatch, allowing one amino acid substitution in CDR3. Each CDR3 protein sequence appears as one entry after TCRdb reprocessed the reads, and no DNA is included. The V and J calls reflect TCRdb's pipeline rather than the authors' work. This sample's listing comprises about 460,000 distinct CDR3 sequences. Almost 1.5% of the sample is in the top ten clones.

HCMV-specific IgG was detected in serum with a commercial ELISA kit to determine HCMV serostatus. Ficoll density gradient centrifugation was used to isolate peripheral blood mononuclear cells from blood. The sequencing input was blood T cells: a sorted CD56 or NKG2C T cell subset, CD4+ or CD8+ T cells, or bulk PBMC T cells (not recorded which). The TCR sequence derives from a woman aged 45-65 years in good health. Donor details come from another sample of the same person, matched by shared clones. The chain employs TRBV12-5 and TRBJ1-2; TCRdb outputs TRBD1, but without DNA this stays unchecked. CDR3 loop: CASASRDIHYGYTF. Here the CDR3 is joined to the reference TRBV12-5 and TRBJ1-2 genes, and the full variable domain is: DARVTQTPRHKVTEMGQEVTMRCQPILGHNTVFWYRQTMMQGLELLAYFRNRAPLDDSGMPKDRFSAEMPDATLATLKIQPSEPRDSAVYFCASASRDIHYGYTFGSGTRLTVV.